One sample yielded the 26 T cell receptor beta chains listed below, sequenced in a study of cytomegalovirus exposure and HLA in healthy donors. Both 60 Vbeta primers and 13 Jbeta primers went into the PCR. The protocol was immunoSEQ multiplex PCR, while the TCRdb copy is restricted to in-frame clones and leaves out a portion. The profile covers 200,000 to 250,000 clones, with about 72% appearing a single time and 3.8% taken by the ten largest. The sample comprised PBMCs. The receptors originated from a male donor in good health and CMV-seronegative.

Written as DNA, the CDR3 is TGCGCCAGCAGCTCACAGGGTAGCGAGCAGTACTTC. Its translation is CASSSQGSEQYF. The rearrangement uses TRBV5-1 and TRBJ2-7; a weak D match, TRBD1 (6 bases). Germline CDR1 reads SGHRS; CDR2 reads YFSETQ. The CDR3 length is 12 residues. V was clipped by 3 bases and J by 6 bases, with 10 bases between them.

This clone was observed a single time. The gene calls are TRBV5-1 and TRBJ2-3; 15 bases line up with TRBD2. Unmatched junction bases numbered 9, after V lost 7 bases and J lost 0 bases. Germline V lookup: CDR1 SGHRS, CDR2 YFSETQ. The CDR3 totals 18 residues. The CDR3 sequence: CASGPGLAGGTSTDTQYF. DNA of the CDR3: TGCGCCAGCGGCCCCGGACTAGCGGGAGGGACTAGCACAGATACGCAGTATTTT.

This clone has just one count. This rearrangement joins TRBV7-9 to TRBJ2-2; D remains unclear. Deletions cut 8 bases from V and 3 bases from J, with 4 bases between. The CDR3 runs to 11 residues. Germline CDR1 and CDR2: SEHNR and FQNEAQ (reference sequence). CDR3 nucleotide sequence: TGTGCCAGCGGAGACACCGGGGAGCTGTTTTTT. Translating it yields CASGDTGELFF.

The rearrangement joins TRBV7-6 to TRBJ2-5; perhaps TRBD1 as D (6 bases). The germline CDR1 and CDR2 sequences are SGHVS and FNYEAQ. This CDR3 spans 14 amino acids. With 0 bases removed from V and 5 bases from J, the gap between germline ends came to 10 bases. CDR3 in DNA: TGTGCCAGCAGCTTAGCAGGGGGAAGTGAGACCCAGTACTTC. Encoded protein: CASSLAGGSETQYF.

This clone was detected a few times. The same CDR3 is also encoded by other DNA sequences in this sample. This chain joins TRBV30 and TRBJ1-5, with D hard to call. V lost 0 bases to trimming and J lost 2 bases, with 5 bases between them. CDR1 is GTSNPN, CDR2 SVGIG, per germline (reference sequence). The CDR3 runs to 13 residues. This CDR3 reads CAWSVRGNQPQHF. The CDR3 DNA sequence: TGTGCCTGGAGTGTGAGGGGCAATCAGCCCCAGCATTTT.

J is TRBJ2-3 and V is TRBV30; TRBD2 aligns across 11 bases. Germline V gene lookup returns CDR1 GTSNPN and CDR2 SVGIG (reference sequence). The CDR3 sequence is 17 residues long. The J segment lost 0 bases and the V segment lost 3 bases, leaving 8 bases of the junction unmatched. This chain's CDR3 is CAWRPKTSGESTDTQYF. The CDR3 nucleotides read TGTGCCTGGAGGCCCAAGACTAGCGGGGAGAGCACAGATACGCAGTATTTT.

About this clone: One end of the junction fails to match germline, which may point to a read error. The chain combines TRBV7-2 with TRBJ2-1; 9 bases are shared with TRBD1. CDR3 size: 13 residues. The germline V gene encodes CDR1 SGHTA and CDR2 FQGNSA. CDR3 sequence (DNA): TGTGCCAGCAGCTTGGGACAGGGTGATCGGAGGCTCTTC. Translation gives CASSLGQGDRRLF.

In DNA form, the CDR3 reads TGTGCCAGCAGCTTAATACAGCCTACCAGCACAGATACGCAGTATTTT. Encoded protein: CASSLIQPTSTDTQYF. V usage is TRBV5-4 and J usage is TRBJ2-3; no definite D call. V was trimmed by 2 bases and J by 0 bases, leaving 13 bases between them. Germline V CDR1 and CDR2: SGHNT, YYREEE (reference sequence). The CDR3 covers 16 residues.

This clone was found once. The rearrangement links TRBV2 to TRBJ2-4; 9 positions agree with TRBD1. Trimming cost V 2 bases and J 8 bases; bases outside gene matches: 4. The CDR3 is made up of 14 amino acids. CDR1 SNHLY and CDR2 FYNNEI come from the germline V gene. The CDR3 bases are TGTGCCAGCAGTGAACTGGACAGGGGTGACATTCAGTACTTC. Amino acid sequence: CASSELDRGDIQYF.

The sample holds a few counts of this clone. This sequence joins TRBV30 and TRBJ1-4, with D hard to call. The V and J ends lost 1 base and 8 bases respectively, with 14 bases between them. Per germline, CDR1 GTSNPN and CDR2 SVGIG (reference sequence). The CDR3 has 14 amino acids. CDR3 sequence reads: CAWSASGLREKLFF. The CDR3 nucleotides are TGTGCCTGGAGTGCCAGCGGGCTGAGGGAAAAACTGTTTTTT.

This sequence joins TRBV7-6 and TRBJ2-7, with a tentative D call TRBD1 (5 bases). CDR3 length: 14 amino acids. Germline V gives CDR1 SGHVS, CDR2 FNYEAQ. The germline V and J ends were trimmed by 2 bases and 2 bases, with 10 bases remaining between them. CDR3 loop: CASSLKTEPYEQYF. CDR3 in DNA: TGTGCCAGCAGCTTAAAGACAGAGCCCTACGAGCAGTACTTC.

The V gene is TRBV27, the J gene TRBJ2-7; TRBD2 matches at 12 bases. The CDR3 has 17 residues. The V gene end was trimmed by 2 bases and the J gene end by 3 bases; junction bases not matched to a gene: 8. The germline V gene has CDR1 MNHEY and CDR2 SMNVEV (reference sequence). In nucleotides, the CDR3 is TGTGCCAGCAGTTTAAAATTTACTAGCGGGAGGTACTACGAGCAGTACTTC. Translating it yields CASSLKFTSGRYYEQYF.

The chain carries TRBV2 and TRBJ2-2; 8 positions match TRBD2. The V gene end was trimmed by 6 bases and the J gene end by 2 bases; junction bases not matched to a gene: 5. This CDR3 contains 15 residues. Germline-derived CDR1 and CDR2 are SNHLY and FYNNEI. The CDR3 DNA sequence: TGTGCCAGCAGAACGGGACTAGTCAACACCGGGGAGCTGTTTTTT. This codes for CASRTGLVNTGELFF.

The table lists this clone with a few counts. The chain couples TRBV6-5 to TRBJ2-3; 10 positions match TRBD2. Germline V gene sequence: CDR1 MNHEY, CDR2 SVGAGI. V shed 5 bases, J shed 0 bases, and the junction held 2 bases outside the gene matches. The CDR3 is 15 residues long. The CDR3 here is CASSLTSGSTDTQYF. The CDR3 nucleotides are TGTGCCAGCAGTCTGACTAGCGGGAGCACAGATACGCAGTATTTT.

CDR3 bases: TGTGCCAGCAGCTTAATGACAGGGGTTTCAGATACGCAGTATTTT. Encoded protein: CASSLMTGVSDTQYF. The chain is built from TRBV7-8 and TRBJ2-3; 8 positions agree with TRBD1. V dropped 2 bases and J dropped 4; count of bases not matched to a gene: 5. Germline-derived CDR1 and CDR2 are SGHVS and FQNEAQ. The CDR3 has 15 amino acids.

The CDR3 bases are TGTGCCAGCAGCTCGACCGGGGGTAACTACGAGCAGTACTTC. Its translation: CASSSTGGNYEQYF. This sequence joins TRBV5-4 and TRBJ2-7; D possibly corresponds to TRBD2 (6 bases). The CDR3 loop spans 14 amino acids. Trimming removed 3 bases from V and 3 bases from J, with 13 bases in between. Germline CDR1 SGHNT, CDR2 YYREEE (reference sequence).

As to this clone: Other DNA sequences from this sample encode an identical CDR3 as well. This sequence joins TRBV28 and TRBJ2-7, with a weak D call TRBD2 (6 bases). CDR1 is MDHEN, CDR2 SYDVKM, per germline. This CDR3 has 12 residues. V gave up 2 bases and J gave up 6 bases, with 8 bases separating them. The CDR3 is CASSLRRGEQYF. Here the CDR3 DNA reads TGTGCCAGCAGTTTAAGGAGGGGCGAGCAGTACTTC.

There are a few counts of this clone. The V call is TRBV6-1, the J call TRBJ1-2; 9 positions match TRBD1. CDR1 and CDR2 from the germline V gene are MNHNS and SASEGT. This CDR3 is 14 amino acids long. After removal of 7 bases from V and 3 bases from J, the junction contained 6 bases not matched to a gene. The CDR3 sequence: CASIKGQGDYGYTF. In nucleotides, the CDR3 is TGTGCCAGCATCAAGGGACAGGGAGACTATGGCTACACCTTC.

The chain links TRBV27 to TRBJ2-1; 7 nucleotides line up with TRBD2. Germline values: CDR1 MNHEY, CDR2 SMNVEV (reference sequence). This CDR3 contains 14 residues. V trimming: 3 bases; J trimming: 7 bases; junction bases outside the gene matches: 6. CDR3 protein: CASSLPGGLNEQFF. The CDR3 DNA reads as TGTGCCAGCAGTTTGCCCGGGGGGTTGAATGAGCAGTTCTTC.

V is TRBV25-1 and J is TRBJ1-2; D perhaps matches TRBD1 (5 bases). This CDR3 contains 18 residues. Trimming left V 3 bases short and J 0 bases short, with 20 bases between. CDR1 MGHDK and CDR2 SYGVNS come from the germline V gene. DNA of the CDR3: TGTGCCAGCAGTGATGGGTGGGGCCAGGGTCTAGCTAACTATGGCTACACCTTC. This codes for CASSDGWGQGLANYGYTF.

The V gene is TRBV13, the J gene TRBJ2-5, with 10 nucleotides matching TRBD1. V gave up 5 bases and J gave up 1 base; unmatched junction bases: 7. The germline V gene encodes CDR1 PRHDT and CDR2 FYEKMQ (reference sequence). This CDR3 has 16 amino acids. The CDR3 region is CASSAKGQGTQETQYF. CDR3 nucleotides: TGTGCCAGCAGCGCGAAGGGACAGGGGACCCAAGAGACCCAGTACTTC. Full variable domain (remainder filled in from reference TRBV13 and TRBJ2-5): AAGVIQSPRHLIKEKRETATLKCYPIPRHDTVYWYQQGPGQDPQFLISFYEKMQSDKGSIPDRFSAQQFSDYHSELNMSSLELGDSALYFCASSAKGQGTQETQYFGPGTRLLVL.

This clone showed up just a few times. The gene calls are TRBV5-4 and TRBJ2-7, with D possibly TRBD1 on 5 matching bases. V was shortened by 4 bases and J by 6 bases, with 11 bases between the two germline ends. The CDR3 sequence is 12 residues long. Germline CDR1 is SGHNT and CDR2 is YYREEE (reference sequence). CDR3 nucleotide sequence: TGTGCCAGCAGCCCCCTAACAGGCGAGCAGTACTTC. Amino acids: CASSPLTGEQYF.

The sample holds one count of this clone. V and J are TRBV9 and TRBJ2-1; 9 nucleotides agree with TRBD2. With 0 bases clipped from V and 3 bases from J, the junction kept 10 bases outside the gene matches. Germline CDR1 SGDLS, CDR2 YYNGEE. This CDR3 is 18 amino acids long. CDR3 loop: CASSVEVGPSGNYNEQFF. The CDR3 nucleotides are TGTGCCAGCAGCGTAGAGGTAGGTCCTAGCGGGAACTACAATGAGCAGTTCTTC. The complete variable domain, with remaining parts taken from reference TRBV9 and TRBJ2-1, reads DSGVTQTPKHLITATGQRVTLRCSPRSGDLSVYWYQQSLDQGLQFLIQYYNGEERAKGNILERFSAQQFPDLHSELNLSSLELGDSALYFCASSVEVGPSGNYNEQFFGPGTRLTVL.

The chain has TRBV5-1 and TRBJ2-1; 10 bases map to TRBD2. The ends lost 0 bases at V and 4 bases at J; junction bases unmatched: 7. There are 17 residues in the CDR3. Germline-derived CDR1 and CDR2 are SGHRS and YFSETQ. CDR3 amino acids: CASSLEELAGFYNEQFF. CDR3 DNA: TGCGCCAGCAGCTTGGAGGAACTAGCGGGATTTTACAATGAGCAGTTCTTC.

J is TRBJ2-7 and V is TRBV30; 14 nucleotides align to TRBD2. J gave up 0 bases and V 0 bases, and 13 bases lay outside the gene matches. CDR3 length: 20 residues. Per germline, CDR1 GTSNPN and CDR2 SVGIG (reference sequence). As DNA, the CDR3 is TGTGCCTGGAGTGTCTACGGGACTAGCGGGAGAGGGACCTTCTCCTACGAGCAGTACTTC. Its protein product is CAWSVYGTSGRGTFSYEQYF.

The V call is TRBV19, the J call TRBJ2-7; a possible D gene is TRBD2 (6 bases). Germline-derived CDR1 and CDR2 are LNHDA and SQIVND (reference sequence). V dropped 4 bases and J dropped 5 bases, with 12 bases sitting between them. This CDR3 has 13 residues. CDR3 nucleotide sequence: TGTGCCAGTAGTACCGGGGGTTATAACGAGCAGTACTTC. Amino acid sequence: CASSTGGYNEQYF.